These 32 T cell receptor beta chains share one sample of origin, sequenced in a study of control samples from healthy donors and cancer patients. The method was immunoSEQ multiplex PCR; TCRdb's version includes in-frame clones alone and lacks a portion of them. The repertoire consists of approximately 70,000 clones, with more than 70% occurring once and the leading ten covering over 4.5%. Material for sequencing was PBMCs. All receptors derive from a man in his sixties with colorectal cancer.

V and J are TRBV14 and TRBJ1-2; the D is unclear. Germline loops: CDR1 SGHDN, CDR2 FVKESK. Trimming left V 0 bases short and J 5 bases short, with 13 bases between. The CDR3 loop spans 15 amino acids. The CDR3, as DNA: TGTGCCAGCAGCCAAGAGAGCGGGAGATGGTATGGCTACACCTTC. Its translation is CASSQESGRWYGYTF.

The chain uses TRBV13 and TRBJ1-1; 8 nucleotides align to TRBD1. CDR3 size: 11 residues. Germline trimming cut 5 bases from V and 10 bases from J; bases unmatched to any gene: 3. CDR1 is PRHDT and CDR2 is FYEKMQ in the germline V gene (reference sequence). CDR3 sequence (DNA): TGTGCCAGCAGCCCCGGGACAGGAGCTTTCTTT. Residues: CASSPGTGAFF. The entire variable domain, with the rest obtained from reference TRBV13 and TRBJ1-1, is as follows: AAGVIQSPRHLIKEKRETATLKCYPIPRHDTVYWYQQGPGQDPQFLISFYEKMQSDKGSIPDRFSAQQFSDYHSELNMSSLELGDSALYFCASSPGTGAFFGQGTRLTVV.

The table lists this clone with a count of one. V is TRBV11-3 and J is TRBJ2-3; a weak D match, TRBD2 (5 bases). Trimming removed 4 bases from V and 2 bases from J, with 10 bases in between. Germline values: CDR1 SGHNT, CDR2 YENEEA. The CDR3 covers 14 residues. The CDR3 loop reads CASSYQDSTDTQYF. The CDR3 DNA sequence: TGTGCCAGCAGCTATCAGGACTCCACAGATACGCAGTATTTT.

The chain joins TRBV3-1 (or the pseudogene TRBV3-2) to TRBJ1-2; 8 bases line up with TRBD1. This CDR3 has 13 residues. The germline CDR1 and CDR2 sequences are LGHDT and YNNKEL (reference sequence). V shed 2 bases, J shed 7 bases, and the junction held 3 bases outside the gene matches. CDR3 bases: TGTGCCAGCAGCCAAACAGGGGGAATTGGCTACACCTTC. Its translation is CASSQTGGIGYTF.

The V gene is TRBV7-9, the J gene TRBJ1-5, with D uncertain. Germline V gene data show CDR1 as SEHNR and CDR2 as FQNEAQ (reference sequence). With 5 bases removed from V and 0 bases from J, the gap between germline ends came to 8 bases. This CDR3 is 14 amino acids long. The CDR3 DNA reads TGTGCCAGCAGCCGGCAGAATAGCAATCAGCCCCAGCATTTT. It codes for CASSRQNSNQPQHF.

The chain uses TRBV9 and TRBJ2-2; D not resolved. The ends were cut back, 10 bases at V and 7 bases at J, with 8 bases in the middle. The CDR3 is made up of 10 amino acids. Germline loops: CDR1 SGDLS, CDR2 YYNGEE. CDR3 bases: TGTGCCGCCCTTAGCGGGGAGCTGTTTTTT. It translates to CAALSGELFF. Based on the CDR3 plus reference TRBV9 and TRBJ2-2, the full variable domain is DSGVTQTPKHLITATGQRVTLRCSPRSGDLSVYWYQQSLDQGLQFLIQYYNGEERAKGNILERFSAQQFPDLHSELNLSSLELGDSALYFCAALSGELFFGEGSRLTVL.

The rearrangement links TRBV6-5 to TRBJ2-3; 7 nucleotides line up with TRBD2. The CDR3 runs to 15 residues. J was trimmed by 6 bases and V by 7 bases; bases with no gene match: 13. Germline V CDR1 and CDR2: MNHEY, SVGAGI. The CDR3 spells CASNQRGREVDTQYF. Written as DNA, the CDR3 is TGTGCCAGCAACCAACGGGGGAGGGAGGTCGATACGCAGTATTTT.

This clone was counted a few times. The V call is TRBV21-1, the J call TRBJ2-3; the table gives TRBD2 as D, unverified against the DNA. TRBV21-1 is flagged as a pseudogene. The CDR3 sequence is 16 residues long. The CDR3 DNA reads TGTGCCAGCAGCAAACGCGAGCGGGGGTTTGGTGATACGCAGTATTTT. Translated, it gives CASSKRERGFGDTQYF.

This clone turned up a few times. V gene TRBV14 combines with J gene TRBJ1-5; D is ambiguous. The CDR3 length is 16 residues. CDR1 is SGHDN and CDR2 is FVKESK in the germline V gene. V was trimmed by 0 bases and J by 0 bases, leaving 9 bases between them. CDR3 protein: CASSQEPGYSNQPQHF. The CDR3 DNA reads as TGTGCCAGCAGCCAAGAGCCAGGTTATAGCAATCAGCCCCAGCATTTT. Looking up the rest from reference TRBV14 and TRBJ1-5 gives the full variable domain: EAGVTQFPSHSVIEKGQTVTLRCDPISGHDNLYWYRRVMGKEIKFLLHFVKESKQDESGMPNNRFLAERTGGTYSTLKVQPAELEDSGVYFCASSQEPGYSNQPQHFGDGTRLSIL.

The rearrangement links TRBV7-3 to TRBJ2-2, with 10 positions matching TRBD1. Germline V gene sequence: CDR1 SGHTA, CDR2 FQGTGA. V lost 1 base and J lost 7; bases outside the gene matches: 3. CDR3 size: 15 residues. CDR3 DNA sequence: TGTGCCAGCAGCTTAAGACAGGGGGCAATCGGGGAGCTGTTTTTT. Translated: CASSLRQGAIGELFF. The complete variable domain, with remaining parts taken from reference TRBV7-3 and TRBJ2-2, reads GAGVSQTPSNKVTEKGKYVELRCDPISGHTALYWYRQSLGQGPEFLIYFQGTGAADDSGLPNDRFFAVRPEGSVSTLKIQRTERGDSAVYLCASSLRQGAIGELFFGEGSRLTVL.

In DNA form, the CDR3 reads TGTGCCAGCTCACCACAGGGGGCACGAGACTACACCTTC. Residues: CASSPQGARDYTF. V gene TRBV18 combines with J gene TRBJ1-2; 7 bases are a match to TRBD1. The CDR3 is 13 residues long. Looked up from germline, CDR1 is KGHSH and CDR2 is LQKENI. J gave up 10 bases and V 1 base, and 6 bases lay outside the gene matches.

The rearrangement links TRBV10-3 to TRBJ1-4; no reliable D call. This CDR3 has 14 residues. V lost 2 bases and J 6 bases, leaving 10 bases between the germline ends. Germline loops: CDR1 ENHRY, CDR2 SYGVKD. DNA of the CDR3: TGTGCCATCAGTGAGGGCCCCAAGGATGAAAAACTGTTTTTT. As protein: CAISEGPKDEKLFF.

The chain employs TRBV5-4 and TRBJ2-7; no clear D gene. Trimming took 0 bases from V and 3 from J, leaving 10 bases between them. This CDR3 spans 14 amino acids. CDR1 SGHNT and CDR2 YYREEE come from the germline V gene (reference sequence). CDR3 amino acids: CASSLGGPRYEQYF. The CDR3 DNA sequence: TGTGCCAGCAGCTTGGGGGGTCCCCGCTACGAGCAGTACTTC.

V and J are TRBV5-6 and TRBJ2-3; D not certain. The CDR3 is 15 residues long. Trimming pared 0 bases from V and 0 bases from J, leaving 8 bases between. Germline V lookup: CDR1 SGHDT, CDR2 YYEEEE. In DNA form, the CDR3 reads TGTGCCAGCAGCTTGGATGCAGGTAGCACAGATACGCAGTATTTT. Amino acid sequence: CASSLDAGSTDTQYF.

The chain has TRBV5-5 and TRBJ1-4; perhaps TRBD1 as D (5 bases). The CDR3 runs 15 residues. Germline CDR1 reads SGHKS; CDR2 reads YYEKEE (reference sequence). Trimming took off 4 bases at V and 5 bases at J, with 15 bases between the two ends. The CDR3 coding sequence is TGTGCCAGCAGCCTAGAGGGGAGACAAAATGAAAAACTGTTTTTT. Residues: CASSLEGRQNEKLFF.

The V call is TRBV5-1, the J call TRBJ1-1; tentative D call: TRBD1 (5 bases). The CDR3 sequence is 13 residues long. Germline-derived CDR1 and CDR2 are SGHRS and YFSETQ. Trimming pared 1 base from V and 10 bases from J, leaving 14 bases between. CDR3 in amino acids: CASSLWAGISAFF. In DNA form, the CDR3 reads TGCGCCAGCAGCTTGTGGGCAGGGATCTCAGCTTTCTTT.

The V call is TRBV28, the J call TRBJ2-7; 7 bases map to TRBD2. The CDR3 length is 12 residues. The germline V gene encodes CDR1 MDHEN and CDR2 SYDVKM. J was trimmed by 5 bases and V by 8 bases; bases with no gene match: 6. CDR3 loop: CASGLAVNEQYF. The CDR3 DNA is TGTGCCAGCGGTCTAGCGGTAAACGAGCAGTACTTC.

The rearrangement joins TRBV28 to TRBJ2-7; D unresolved. This CDR3 comprises 15 residues. The V end was cut by 5 bases, the J end by 2 bases, with 16 bases between. Looked up from germline, CDR1 is MDHEN and CDR2 is SYDVKM. The CDR3: CASSPHIQPPYEQYF. CDR3 in DNA: TGTGCCAGCAGTCCCCACATCCAGCCCCCCTACGAGCAGTACTTC.

The chain uses TRBV6-4 and TRBJ2-3; 9 nucleotides align to TRBD2. Germline V gene data show CDR1 as MRHNA and CDR2 as SNTAGT. With V trimmed by 5 bases and J by 3 bases, 6 bases remained unmatched. There are 15 residues in the CDR3. The CDR3 nucleotides are TGTGCCAGCAGTCTCAGAGCGGGGGGAACAGATACGCAGTATTTT. Encoded protein: CASSLRAGGTDTQYF.

V and J are TRBV4-3 and TRBJ1-5, with 8 bases aligning to TRBD1. CDR3 length: 18 residues. After removal of 0 bases from V and 0 bases from J, the junction contained 7 bases not matched to a gene. From germline, CDR1 is LGHNA and CDR2 YSLEER. CDR3 loop: CASSQDRAGGSSNQPQHF. Here the CDR3 DNA reads TGCGCCAGCAGCCAAGATAGGGCAGGGGGCTCTAGCAATCAGCCCCAGCATTTT.

This chain links TRBV3-1 (or the pseudogene TRBV3-2) with TRBJ2-3, with D perhaps matching TRBD1 or TRBD2 (5 bases each). V lost 4 bases and J lost 8, with 19 bases in between. There are 15 residues in the CDR3. CDR1 is LGHDT, CDR2 YNNKEL, per germline (reference sequence). CDR3: CASSLQGAPGGTQYF. The DNA for the CDR3 is TGTGCCAGCAGCCTACAAGGGGCGCCTGGGGGTACGCAGTATTTT.

The gene calls are TRBV27 and TRBJ2-7; D not certain. The CDR3 sequence is 11 residues long. Germline CDR1 MNHEY, CDR2 SMNVEV (reference sequence). The ends were cut back, 6 bases at V and 3 bases at J, with 6 bases in the middle. CDR3 loop: CASSPHYEQYF. CDR3 DNA: TGTGCCAGCAGCCCACACTACGAGCAGTACTTC.

V usage is TRBV5-1 and J usage is TRBJ2-4, with 7 bases aligning to TRBD2. Looked up from germline, CDR1 is SGHRS and CDR2 is YFSETQ. V trimming: 3 bases; J trimming: 7 bases; junction bases outside the gene matches: 13. The CDR3 sequence is 16 residues long. The CDR3 nucleotides are TGCGCCAGCAGCTGGGGGGGACTTTCCGACGCTAACATTCAGTACTTC. It codes for CASSWGGLSDANIQYF.

CDR3 region: CASSPTGQGARAFF. CDR3 in DNA: TGTGCCAGCAGCCCAACCGGACAGGGGGCTAGAGCTTTCTTT. The chain has TRBV3-1 (or the pseudogene TRBV3-2) and TRBJ1-1, with TRBD1 matching 11 bases. CDR1 LGHDT and CDR2 YNNKEL come from the germline V gene (reference sequence). This CDR3 has 14 amino acids. With 4 bases clipped from V and 10 bases from J, the junction kept 8 bases outside the gene matches.

The V call is TRBV14, the J call TRBJ2-7; D might be TRBD1 (5 bases). With 6 bases removed from V and 0 bases from J, the gap between germline ends came to 9 bases. This CDR3 spans 13 amino acids. The germline gives CDR1 SGHDN, CDR2 FVKESK. This CDR3 is CASRDDSSYEQYF. The CDR3 DNA reads TGTGCCAGCAGGGACGACAGCTCCTACGAGCAGTACTTC.

The rearrangement uses TRBV27 and TRBJ1-3; 7 bases fit TRBD1. This CDR3 contains 16 residues. The V and J ends lost 5 bases and 1 base, in that order; junction bases with no gene match: 8. Germline assignment: CDR1 MNHEY and CDR2 SMNVEV (reference sequence). DNA for the CDR3: TGTGCCAGCAGTACATACAGGGGAGGTTCTGGAAACACCATATATTTT. This translates into CASSTYRGGSGNTIYF.

V is TRBV9 and J is TRBJ2-7; TRBD2 is a possible D gene (7 bases). The length of the CDR3 is 13 residues. V dropped 4 bases and J dropped 5 bases, with 13 bases sitting between them. The germline gives CDR1 SGDLS, CDR2 YYNGEE. The CDR3 DNA is TGTGCCAGCAGCCCCCGCGGGGGCGACGAGCAGTACTTC. Translation: CASSPRGGDEQYF.

V is TRBV5-1 and J is TRBJ1-2; no definite D call. Germline CDR1 reads SGHRS; CDR2 reads YFSETQ. Trimming left V 0 bases short and J 6 bases short, with 6 bases between. This CDR3 is built from 12 residues. CDR3 nucleotide sequence: TGCGCCAGCAGCTTGGTCGGCGATGGCTACACCTTC. Translation: CASSLVGDGYTF.

The chain combines TRBV6-5 with TRBJ1-1; tentatively, D is TRBD1 (5 bases). Per germline, CDR1 MNHEY and CDR2 SVGAGI. This CDR3 has 14 residues. V lost 6 bases to trimming and J lost 3 bases, with 14 bases between them. DNA of the CDR3: TGTGCCAGCAGGATGGGGCAGGGCCACACTGAAGCTTTCTTT. This codes for CASRMGQGHTEAFF.

V gene TRBV7-9 combines with J gene TRBJ2-5, with 7 bases fitting TRBD2. This CDR3 region has 16 residues. The ends lost 0 bases at V and 2 bases at J; junction bases unmatched: 6. Germline CDR1 and CDR2: SEHNR and FQNEAQ (reference sequence). As DNA, the CDR3 is TGTGCCAGCAGCTTAGCGCCGGGACTACCACAAGAGACCCAGTACTTC. Protein product: CASSLAPGLPQETQYF. The full variable domain, rest sourced from reference TRBV7-9 and TRBJ2-5, is DTGVSQNPRHKITKRGQNVTFRCDPISEHNRLYWYRQTLGQGPEFLTYFQNEAQLEKSRLLSDRFSAERPKGSFSTLEIQRTEQGDSAMYLCASSLAPGLPQETQYFGPGTRLLVL.

This rearrangement joins TRBV6-2 or TRBV6-3 to TRBJ1-2, with D hard to call. Trimming shortened V by 5 bases and J by 13 bases, and 20 bases separated the two germline ends. CDR3 length: 13 amino acids. CDR1 is MNHEY and CDR2 is SVGEGT in the germline V gene. CDR3 residues: CASSLPRGPAPTF. The CDR3 bases are TGTGCCAGCAGTCTACCGAGAGGGCCGGCGCCCACCTTC.

The CDR3 is CASSRQGHEQYF. Written as DNA, the CDR3 is TGTGCCAGCAGCCGACAGGGCCACGAGCAGTACTTC. The rearrangement joins TRBV9 to TRBJ2-7; 7 bases line up with TRBD1. This CDR3 has 12 amino acids. Germline loops: CDR1 SGDLS, CDR2 YYNGEE. V was pared by 4 bases and J by 5 bases, with 3 bases of the junction left unmatched.